This passage covers 13 T cell receptor beta chains from one sample sequenced in a study of T cell repertoires in cytomegalovirus infection. One entry per CDR3 protein, called by TCRdb with MiXCR from the reads. The profile shows 510,000 or so distinct CDR3 sequences, about 25% of them singletons. Sample: PBMCs. The receptors here all came from a human donor in good health (CMV status not recorded). Some clones in this sample may be carry-over from other donors' samples.

This clonotype was observed a handful of times. The CDR3 sequence is CSAGTPDGGFIGYTF. The CDR3 nucleotides are TGCAGTGCTGGGACCCCGGACGGAGGCTTTATTGGCTACACCTTC. The rearrangement joins TRBV20-1 to TRBJ1-2; a weak D match, TRBD1 (5 bases). Looked up from germline, CDR1 is DFQATT and CDR2 is SNEGSKA (reference sequence). This CDR3 has 15 amino acids. The V end was cut by 5 bases, the J end by 7 bases, with 23 bases between.

The V gene is TRBV7-8, the J gene TRBJ1-2; D is undetermined. Trimming removed 2 bases from V and 4 bases from J, with 8 bases in between. This CDR3 is 13 amino acids long. Germline assignment: CDR1 SGHVS and CDR2 FQNEAQ. The CDR3 bases are TGTGCCAGCAGCTTATCAGACGCCTATGGCTACACCTTC. Its translation: CASSLSDAYGYTF. The variable domain in full, completed from reference TRBV7-8 and TRBJ1-2, reads GAGVSQSPRYKVAKRGQDVALRCDPISGHVSLFWYQQALGQGPEFLTYFQNEAQLDKSGLPSDRFFAERPEGSVSTLKIQRTQQEDSAVYLCASSLSDAYGYTFGSGTRLTVV.

This chain uses TRBV7-2 with TRBJ1-4; D is unclear. V was trimmed by 1 base and J by 5 bases, leaving 11 bases between them. Germline values: CDR1 SGHTA, CDR2 FQGNSA. CDR3 length: 15 amino acids. CDR3 residues: CASSLGGIVNEKLFF. Written as DNA, the CDR3 is TGTGCCAGCAGCTTAGGAGGAATTGTGAATGAAAAACTGTTTTTT.

This clonotype was observed a few times. This chain uses TRBV28 with TRBJ2-6; no clear D gene. The V end lost 6 bases, the J end lost 4 bases, and 16 bases lay between the germline ends. Per germline, CDR1 MDHEN and CDR2 SYDVKM. The CDR3 loop spans 16 amino acids. CDR3 sequence (DNA): TGTGCCAGCAGGGTCACTGGGGTGTACGGGGCCAACGTCCTGACTTTC. Its translation: CASRVTGVYGANVLTF.

The chain is built from TRBV30 and TRBJ2-5, with D perhaps TRBD1 (5 bases). There are 11 residues in the CDR3. The germline V and J ends were trimmed by 2 bases and 11 bases, with 12 bases remaining between them. From germline, CDR1 is GTSNPN and CDR2 SVGIG (reference sequence). CDR3 sequence (DNA): TGTGCCTGGAGTCCCAAAGGGGCTCAGTACTTC. As protein: CAWSPKGAQYF.

The genes are TRBV9 and TRBJ2-1, with 7 bases lining up with TRBD2. The J segment lost 6 bases and the V segment lost 4 bases, leaving 13 bases of the junction unmatched. This CDR3 contains 16 residues. In germline, CDR1 is SGDLS, CDR2 YYNGEE. CDR3 sequence: CASSTLAVTSGNEQFF. The CDR3 DNA reads as TGTGCCAGCAGCACCCTAGCGGTAACAAGTGGCAATGAGCAGTTCTTC.

This clonotype has just a few counts. This sequence joins TRBV12-3 or TRBV12-4 and TRBJ1-1; D unclear. Trimming removed 3 bases from V and 1 base from J, with 9 bases in between. There are 14 residues in the CDR3. The CDR3: CASSFWGRNTEAFF. The DNA for the CDR3 is TGTGCCAGCAGTTTTTGGGGTCGGAACACTGAAGCTTTCTTT.

This clonotype occurred a few times. The chain joins TRBV29-1 to TRBJ2-6; 9 bases fit TRBD1. V lost 7 bases, J lost 0 bases, and 7 bases stayed unmatched. The CDR3 totals 16 residues. Looked up from germline, CDR1 is SQVTM and CDR2 is ANQGSEA. The CDR3 nucleotides are TGCAGCGCCCGGACAGGGGACGACTCTGGGGCCAACGTCCTGACTTTC. Translating gives CSARTGDDSGANVLTF.

This clonotype was seen many times. The CDR3 nucleotides read TGTGCCAGCAGCCCCGGACGGGGGTCGGAGGCTTTCTTT. Translating gives CASSPGRGSEAFF. The gene calls are TRBV7-3 and TRBJ1-1; weak D call: TRBD1 (5 bases). The ends were cut back, 5 bases at V and 11 bases at J, with 18 bases in the middle. CDR1 and CDR2 (germline): SGHTA, FQGTGA. This CDR3 is built from 13 residues. Looking up the rest from reference TRBV7-3 and TRBJ1-1 gives the full variable domain: GAGVSQTPSNKVTEKGKYVELRCDPISGHTALYWYRQSLGQGPEFLIYFQGTGAADDSGLPNDRFFAVRPEGSVSTLKIQRTERGDSAVYLCASSPGRGSEAFFGQGTRLTVV.

This clonotype has more than one count but fewer than ten. The chain recombines TRBV19 with TRBJ1-6, with 7 bases that match TRBD1. Germline V gene sequence: CDR1 LNHDA, CDR2 SQIVND (reference sequence). The CDR3 is 14 amino acids. V lost 5 bases and J lost 7; bases outside the gene matches: 5. In DNA form, the CDR3 reads TGTGCCAGTAGTCTCGACAGGGCAAATTCACCCCTCCACTTT. This sequence encodes CASSLDRANSPLHF.

This chain joins TRBV5-1 and TRBJ2-3; D is possibly TRBD1 (6 bases). CDR3 size: 13 residues. The V end was cut by 4 bases, the J end by 6 bases, with 12 bases between. The germline V gene encodes CDR1 SGHRS and CDR2 YFSETQ. The DNA for the CDR3 is TGCGCCAGCAGCCGGGACATGAGTGATACGCAGTATTTT. It yields the protein CASSRDMSDTQYF.

The chain carries TRBV10-2 and TRBJ2-1, with 11 bases lining up with TRBD2. This CDR3 region has 15 residues. V lost 6 bases and J lost 9; bases outside the gene matches: 10. In germline, CDR1 is WSHSY, CDR2 SAAADI. The CDR3 is CASRQLAGVDIEQFF. The CDR3 nucleotides are TGCGCCAGCAGGCAACTAGCGGGAGTAGACATTGAGCAGTTCTTC.

This clonotype was recorded a few times. The J gene is TRBJ2-1, the V gene TRBV24-1, with 12 bases lining up with TRBD2. V lost 5 bases to trimming and J lost 0 bases; unmatched junction nucleotides: 4. Germline V gene data show CDR1 as KGHDR and CDR2 as SFDVKD. This CDR3 is built from 17 residues. The CDR3 is CATSGLTSGSSYNEQFF. DNA for the CDR3: TGTGCCACCAGTGGGCTGACTAGCGGGAGCTCCTACAATGAGCAGTTCTTC.